This TCR beta chain emerged from a study of T-cell reconstitution after alpha-beta-depleted transplantation in children. Only a few counts were recorded for this clonotype. Molecular barcoding with unique molecular identifiers was used for the TCRbeta library. TCRdb re-called the PCR reads with MiXCR, one entry per CDR3 protein. The table has 450,000 to 500,000 distinct CDR3 sequences, roughly an eighth seen once. V was shortened by 3 bases and J by 5 bases, with 19 bases between the two germline ends. Germline CDR1 SQVTM, CDR2 ANQGSEA. CDR3 length: 15 amino acids. The sequence derives from a human donor who donated a stem cell graft to a child with combined immunodeficiency. The J gene is TRBJ2-5, the V gene TRBV29-1; TRBD1 or TRBD2 may be the D gene (5 bases each). This specimen was PBMCs from the stem cell graft donor, taken from the stem cell graft. The CDR3 is CSVDKPGPTHETQYF. The CDR3 DNA reads as TGCAGCGTTGATAAACCGGGACCTACCCATGAGACCCAGTACTTC.